The clone carrying this T cell receptor (beta chain) showed up many times. These data belong to a study of neurological immune-mediated disorders. This CDR3 has 18 residues. V was clipped by 0 bases and J by 2 bases; unmatched bases: 2. Time point in this sample: technical triplicate 3. 5'RACE with 10-nucleotide random UMIs generated the cDNA. TCRdb used MiXCR to reprocess the 5' RACE reads, holding one entry per CDR3 protein. The sample records approximately 28,000 distinct CDR3 sequences, about a sixth being singletons. The chain couples TRBV12-3 or TRBV12-4 to TRBJ2-3; 16 nucleotides match TRBD2. Sequencing was carried out using CD4+ T cells from blood. The origin of this receptor is a female donor with HTLV-1-associated myelopathy (HAM/TSP). The CDR3 bases are TGTGCCAGCAGTTTAGCGGGACTAGCGGGAGGGGTCACAGATACGCAGTATTTT. Amino acids: CASSLAGLAGGVTDTQYF.